This T cell receptor (beta chain) was recovered during a study of vaccination effects on CD4 cells after COVID-19. Study outcomes and limitations: Mainly new vaccine-induced clones made up the post-vaccine spike-reactive clones in convalescents. Clonal contraction was marked in infection- and vaccine-induced clones late after vaccination.

Trimming took 6 bases from V and 2 from J, leaving 17 bases between them. The CDR3 runs 15 residues. CDR1 is WSHSY, CDR2 SAAADI, per germline. Sequencing in the ViraFEST assay came after antigen-specific CD4+ T cells had been expanded with viral peptide pools, which were used to stimulate PBMC. Subsequent to about 10 days of culture, CD4+ T cells were isolated. PCR showed that the person got SARS-CoV-2 infection at some point between March and December 2020. Each culture well received a few million PBMC. These cells were then cultured in IMDM with 8.5 to 10 IU/ml IL-2 and 7.5 to 10 ug/ml peptides. TCRdb's table, derived via immunoSEQ multiplex PCR, lists solely in-frame clones and lacks some. Of tens of thousands of clones in the sample, 65% to 85% were seen once. On this clone: Its specificity is unknown.

Sequencing was performed on CD4+ T cells from PBMCs cultured with HIV peptides, taken before COVID-19 vaccination. Subset given: HIV-1 Nef peptide pool negative control/reference culture. This TCR was sampled from a human donor who had a prior SARS-CoV-2 infection. V gene TRBV10-2 combines with J gene TRBJ2-7; tentative D call: TRBD2 (7 bases). The DNA of the CDR3 is TGCGCCAGCAGCGAGGTGGGGGGGCTCACCTACGAGCAGTACTTC. Protein product: CASSEVGGLTYEQYF.